The entry below gives a single TCR beta chain sequence along with its context. Participants came from 24 US areas, aged about 18 to 100 years. The sample comes from a study of blood T cell repertoires in COVID-19. Study-wide context: T cells, B-cell-depleted T cells, or PBMCs provided the cDNA or gDNA that served as material.

In the authors' workflow: Reference gene primers were amplified, and this amplification served to estimate nucleated cell counts. Generated by immunoSEQ multiplex PCR, the TCRdb table keeps only in-frame clones and is missing some. V and J calls plus clone size are reproduced from that table; the DNA served to infer D and trimming. The profile shows over 350,000 clones, 70% to 90% of them singletons. The material sequenced was PBMCs or T cells enriched from blood (not recorded which). The sequence was collected from a woman aged 18-29 years with acute COVID-19.

In DNA, the CDR3 is TGTGCCAGCAGTCGGACAGGCCTGAACACTGAAGCTTTCTTT. Translation: CASSRTGLNTEAFF. The rearrangement joins TRBV6-4 to TRBJ1-1, with 7 bases aligning to TRBD1. V was clipped by 5 bases and J by 0 bases; unmatched bases: 3. Germline CDR1 is MRHNA and CDR2 is SNTAGT. The CDR3 extends over 14 amino acids.